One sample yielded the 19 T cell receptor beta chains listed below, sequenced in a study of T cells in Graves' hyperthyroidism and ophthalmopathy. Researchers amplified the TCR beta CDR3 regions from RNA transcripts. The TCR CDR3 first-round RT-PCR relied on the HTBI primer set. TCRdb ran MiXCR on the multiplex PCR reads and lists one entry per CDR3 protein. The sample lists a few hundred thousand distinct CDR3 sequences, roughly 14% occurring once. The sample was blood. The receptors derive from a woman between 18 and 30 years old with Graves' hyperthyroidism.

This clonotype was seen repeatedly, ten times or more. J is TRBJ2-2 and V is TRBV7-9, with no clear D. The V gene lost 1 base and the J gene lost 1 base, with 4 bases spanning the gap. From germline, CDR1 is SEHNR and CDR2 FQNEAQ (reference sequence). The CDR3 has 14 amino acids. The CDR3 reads CASSLVGNTGELFF. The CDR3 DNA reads TGTGCCAGCAGCTTAGTAGGGAACACCGGGGAGCTGTTTTTT.

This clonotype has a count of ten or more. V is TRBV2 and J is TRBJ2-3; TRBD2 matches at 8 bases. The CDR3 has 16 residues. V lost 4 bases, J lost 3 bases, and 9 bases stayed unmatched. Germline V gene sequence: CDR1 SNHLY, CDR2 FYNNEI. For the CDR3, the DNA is TGTGCCAGCAGTGCGGGAGAGCGGGAGCCGACAGATACGCAGTATTTT. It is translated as CASSAGEREPTDTQYF. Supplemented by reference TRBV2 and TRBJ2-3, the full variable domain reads EPEVTQTPSHQVTQMGQEVILRCVPISNHLYFYWYRQILGQKVEFLVSFYNNEISEKSEIFDDQFSVERPDGSNFTLKIRSTKLEDSAMYFCASSAGEREPTDTQYFGPGTRLTVL.

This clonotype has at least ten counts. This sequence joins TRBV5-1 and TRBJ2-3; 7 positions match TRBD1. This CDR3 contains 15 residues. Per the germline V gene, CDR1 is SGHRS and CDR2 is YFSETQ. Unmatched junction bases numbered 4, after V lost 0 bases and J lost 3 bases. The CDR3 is CASSLVAGGTDTQYF. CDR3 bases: TGCGCCAGCAGCTTGGTAGCAGGGGGAACAGATACGCAGTATTTT.

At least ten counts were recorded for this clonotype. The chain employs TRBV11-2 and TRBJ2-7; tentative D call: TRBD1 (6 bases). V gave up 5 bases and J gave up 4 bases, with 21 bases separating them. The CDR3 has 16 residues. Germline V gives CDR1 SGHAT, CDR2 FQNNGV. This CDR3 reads CASSARVRGRGYEQYF. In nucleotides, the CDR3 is TGTGCCAGCAGCGCAAGGGTCAGGGGAAGGGGATACGAGCAGTACTTC.

This chain's CDR3 is CASSDWGGGNNEQFF. CDR3 nucleotides: TGTGCCAGCAGTGACTGGGGTGGAGGGAACAATGAGCAGTTCTTC. This sequence joins TRBV6-2 or TRBV6-3 and TRBJ2-1; D is possibly TRBD2 (6 bases). The CDR3 covers 15 residues. In germline, CDR1 is MNHEY, CDR2 SVGEGT. Trimming shortened V by 5 bases and J by 5 bases, and 16 bases separated the two germline ends.

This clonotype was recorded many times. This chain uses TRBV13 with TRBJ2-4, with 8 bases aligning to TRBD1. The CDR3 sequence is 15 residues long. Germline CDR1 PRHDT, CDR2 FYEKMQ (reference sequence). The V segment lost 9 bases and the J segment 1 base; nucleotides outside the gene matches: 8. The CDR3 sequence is CASGSGGEAKNIQYF. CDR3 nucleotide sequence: TGTGCCAGTGGGTCAGGGGGCGAGGCCAAAAACATTCAGTACTTC. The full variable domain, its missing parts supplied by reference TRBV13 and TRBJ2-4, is AAGVIQSPRHLIKEKRETATLKCYPIPRHDTVYWYQQGPGQDPQFLISFYEKMQSDKGSIPDRFSAQQFSDYHSELNMSSLELGDSALYFCASGSGGEAKNIQYFGAGTRLSVL.

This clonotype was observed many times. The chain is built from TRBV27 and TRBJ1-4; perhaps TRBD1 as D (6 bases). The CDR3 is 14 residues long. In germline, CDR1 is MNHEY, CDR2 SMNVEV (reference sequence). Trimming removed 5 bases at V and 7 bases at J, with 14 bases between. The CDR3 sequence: CASSRGQRGEKLFF. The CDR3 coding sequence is TGTGCCAGCAGTAGGGGACAAAGGGGTGAAAAACTGTTTTTT.

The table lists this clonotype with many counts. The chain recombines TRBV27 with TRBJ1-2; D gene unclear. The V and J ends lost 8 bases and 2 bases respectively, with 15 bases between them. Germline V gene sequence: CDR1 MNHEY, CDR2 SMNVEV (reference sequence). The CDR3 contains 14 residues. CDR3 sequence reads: CASGRHGLNYGYTF. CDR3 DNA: TGTGCCAGCGGACGGCATGGTCTCAACTATGGCTACACCTTC.

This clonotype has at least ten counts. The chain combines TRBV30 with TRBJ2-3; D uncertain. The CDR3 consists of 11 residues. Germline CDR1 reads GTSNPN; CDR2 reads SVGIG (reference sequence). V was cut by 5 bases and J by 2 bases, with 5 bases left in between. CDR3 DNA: TGTGCCTGGGGGTCCACAGATACGCAGTATTTT. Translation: CAWGSTDTQYF. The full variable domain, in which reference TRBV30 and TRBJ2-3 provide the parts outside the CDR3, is SQTIHQWPATLVQPVGSPLSLECTVEGTSNPNLYWYRQAAGRGLQLLFYSVGIGQISSEVPQNLSASRPQDRQFILSSKKLLLSDSGFYLCAWGSTDTQYFGPGTRLTVL.

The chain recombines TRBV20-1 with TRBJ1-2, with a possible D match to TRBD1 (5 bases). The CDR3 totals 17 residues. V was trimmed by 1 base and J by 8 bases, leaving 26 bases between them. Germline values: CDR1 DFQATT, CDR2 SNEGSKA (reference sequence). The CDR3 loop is CSARVGLSPAPGHGYTF. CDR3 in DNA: TGCAGTGCTAGAGTGGGGCTTTCGCCGGCGCCTGGGCACGGCTACACCTTC.

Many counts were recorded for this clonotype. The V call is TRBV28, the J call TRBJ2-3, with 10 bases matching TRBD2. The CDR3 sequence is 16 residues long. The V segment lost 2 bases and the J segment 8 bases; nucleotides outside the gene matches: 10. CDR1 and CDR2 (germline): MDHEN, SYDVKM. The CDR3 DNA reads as TGTGCCAGCAGTTTACGGGTAACTAGCGGGAAATCTACGCAGTATTTT. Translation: CASSLRVTSGKSTQYF.

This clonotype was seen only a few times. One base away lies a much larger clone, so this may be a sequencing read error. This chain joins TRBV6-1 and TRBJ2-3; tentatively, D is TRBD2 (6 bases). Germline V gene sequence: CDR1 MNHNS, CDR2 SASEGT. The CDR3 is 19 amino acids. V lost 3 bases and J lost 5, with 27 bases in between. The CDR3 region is CASSDSFRRLVGPLDTQYF. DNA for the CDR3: TGTGCCAGCAGTGATTCGTTCCGGAGACTAGTAGGGCCCCTAGATACGCAGTATTTT.

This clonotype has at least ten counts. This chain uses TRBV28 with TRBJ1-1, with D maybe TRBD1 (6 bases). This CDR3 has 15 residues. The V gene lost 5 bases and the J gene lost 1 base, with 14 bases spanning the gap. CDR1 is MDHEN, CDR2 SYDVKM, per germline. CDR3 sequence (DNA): TGTGCCAGCAGTGTCCTACAGGGTGAGAACACTGAAGCTTTCTTT. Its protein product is CASSVLQGENTEAFF.

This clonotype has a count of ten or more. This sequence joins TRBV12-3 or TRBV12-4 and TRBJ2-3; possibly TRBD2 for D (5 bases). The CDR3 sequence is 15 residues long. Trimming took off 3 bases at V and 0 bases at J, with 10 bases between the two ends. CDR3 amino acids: CASSFVEDSTDTQYF. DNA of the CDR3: TGTGCCAGCAGTTTTGTGGAGGATAGCACAGATACGCAGTATTTT.

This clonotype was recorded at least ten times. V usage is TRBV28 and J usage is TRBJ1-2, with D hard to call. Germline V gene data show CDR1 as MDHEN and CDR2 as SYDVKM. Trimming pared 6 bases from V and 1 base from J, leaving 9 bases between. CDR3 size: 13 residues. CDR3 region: CASRTIDNYGYTF. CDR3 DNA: TGTGCCAGCAGGACTATCGATAACTATGGCTACACCTTC.

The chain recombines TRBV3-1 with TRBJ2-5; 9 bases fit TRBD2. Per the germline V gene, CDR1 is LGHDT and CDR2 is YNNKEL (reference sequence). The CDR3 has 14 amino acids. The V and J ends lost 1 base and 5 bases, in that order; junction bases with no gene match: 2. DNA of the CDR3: TGTGCCAGCAGCCAAGGGCGGGGGGGGGAGACCCAGTACTTC. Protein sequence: CASSQGRGGETQYF.

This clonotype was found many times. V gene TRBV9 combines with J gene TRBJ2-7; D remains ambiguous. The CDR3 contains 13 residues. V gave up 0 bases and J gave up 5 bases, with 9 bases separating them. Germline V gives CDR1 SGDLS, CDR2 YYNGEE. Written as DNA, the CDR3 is TGTGCCAGCAGCGTAGACCCGAAGGACGAGCAGTACTTC. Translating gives CASSVDPKDEQYF.

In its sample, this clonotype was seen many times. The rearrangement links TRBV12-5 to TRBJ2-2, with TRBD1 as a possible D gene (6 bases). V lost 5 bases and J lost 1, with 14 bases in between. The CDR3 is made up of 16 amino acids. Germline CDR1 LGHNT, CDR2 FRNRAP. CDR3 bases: TGTGCTAGTGGTGGGGTCGGGACACTGAACACCGGGGAGCTGTTTTTT. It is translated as CASGGVGTLNTGELFF.

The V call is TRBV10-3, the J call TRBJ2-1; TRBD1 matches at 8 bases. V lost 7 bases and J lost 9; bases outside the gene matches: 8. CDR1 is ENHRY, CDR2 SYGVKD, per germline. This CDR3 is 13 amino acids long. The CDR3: CAITGTGLREQFF. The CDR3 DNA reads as TGTGCCATCACAGGGACAGGCCTTCGTGAGCAGTTCTTC.